This TCR beta chain was sequenced for a study of cytomegalovirus exposure and HLA in healthy donors. The CDR3 is 16 amino acids. Germline V gene sequence: CDR1 MNHNS, CDR2 SASEGT. The V segment lost 2 bases and the J segment 4 bases; nucleotides outside the gene matches: 7. With 60 Vbeta and 13 Jbeta primers, the PCR was carried out. Produced via immunoSEQ multiplex PCR; TCRdb's table is partial and in-frame only. The sample includes about 140,000 clones, 88% of them seen just once. What was sequenced was PBMCs. The sequence came from a middle-aged woman in good health and CMV-seronegative. This chain links TRBV6-1 with TRBJ2-2; 7 bases are shared with TRBD1. The DNA for the CDR3 is TGTGCCAGCAGTGAATTTGGGCAGGGGGTCACCGGGGAGCTGTTTTTT. Its protein is CASSEFGQGVTGELFF.